Listed below are T cell receptor beta chains from one sample, sequenced in a study of T cell changes during pregnancy in multiple sclerosis. TCRdb's copy holds only in-frame clones and misses some; the assay was immunoSEQ multiplex PCR. The table records around 34,000 clones, 90% of them present only once. The specimen comprised CD4+ T cells from peripheral blood mononuclear cells, sampled in the second trimester of pregnancy. These receptors came from a female donor with multiple sclerosis, enrolled in a pregnancy study. Each CDR3 is given with its conserved first and last residue. A D gene is named only where the DNA matches it firmly. Not every row has a clone size; where given, it reads once, few, many or a size class.

>TRBD2|TRBV28|TRBJ2-1|NA
TGTGCCAGCAGTGTAAACCGGGGGGGCAATGAGCAGTTCTTC
CASSVNRGGNEQFF
>NA|TRBV9|TRBJ2-1|NA
TGTGCCAGCACCTTAGGAGCTACCAGGGGAATCAGTGAGCAGTTCTTC
CASTLGATRGISEQFF
>NA|TRBV30|TRBJ1-3|NA
TGTGCCTGGAAGCATGAGGGGGCTGGAAACACCATATATTTT
CAWKHEGAGNTIYF
>TRBD2|TRBV14|TRBJ2-1|once
TGTGCCAGCAGCCAAGATAAACTAGCGGGAAGTGAGCAGTTCTTC
CASSQDKLAGSEQFF
>TRBD2|TRBV7-2|TRBJ2-3|NA
TGTGCCAGCAGCTTTGTCGGACTAGCGGGTATGACTAGCACAGATACGCAGTATTTT
CASSFVGLAGMTSTDTQYF
>NA|TRBV2|TRBJ1-2|NA
TGTGCCAGCAGTGAGGGAGTCATCTCTCGAGGCTACACCTTC
CASSEGVISRGYTF
>NA|TRBV30|TRBJ2-3|NA
TGTGCCTGGAGTGTACGGGGGTATACGCAGTATTTT
CAWSVRGYTQYF
>NA|TRBV19|TRBJ1-1|few
TGTGCCAGTATTGGGAGGAACACTGAAGCTTTCTTT
CASIGRNTEAFF
>NA|TRBV5-4|TRBJ1-1|NA
TGTGCCAGCAGCATGGACTTGAACACTGAAGCTTTCTTT
CASSMDLNTEAFF
>NA|TRBV5-1|TRBJ1-5|NA
TGCGCCAGCAGCTTGGCTGGGGGCTATCAGCCCCAGCATTTT
CASSLAGGYQPQHF
>NA|TRBV6-5|TRBJ1-2|once
TGTGCCAGCTGGGGCCCAGGGGGCTACACCTTC
CASWGPGGYTF
>TRBD2|TRBV30|TRBJ2-7|NA
TGTGCCTGGAGTTCCCTAGCGGGATACCCCCACGAGCAGTACTTC
CAWSSLAGYPHEQYF
>TRBD2|TRBV14|TRBJ2-1|NA
TGTGCCAGCAGCCCTTATTGGACTAGCGGGAGGGGTCTAGCCTATGAGCAGTTCTTC
CASSPYWTSGRGLAYEQFF
>NA|TRBV6-5|TRBJ2-1|NA
TGTGCCAGCAGTTACTCCTGGACAATTGACAATGAGCAGTTCTTC
CASSYSWTIDNEQFF
>NA|TRBV4-2|TRBJ1-2|NA
TGTGCCAGCAGCCAAGAAGTGGGCCAGAGTTCTCGTAGGGGCTACACCTTC
CASSQEVGQSSRRGYTF
>NA|TRBV5-1|TRBJ2-1|NA
TGCGCCAGCAGCTCGATAGCGACGCTCTCCTACAATGAGCAGTTCTTC
CASSSIATLSYNEQFF
>TRBD1|TRBV19|TRBJ1-1|NA
TGTGCCAGTAGGCGACAGGGGGCGCCGGCCACTGAAGCTTTCTTT
CASRRQGAPATEAFF
>NA|TRBV28|TRBJ1-5|NA
TGTGCCAGCCGTAGAGGGAATAGCAATCAGCCCCAGCATTTT
CASRRGNSNQPQHF
>TRBD1|TRBV28|TRBJ1-5|NA
TGTGCCAGCAGTTTGAGTGGACAGGGAGTTCAGCCCCAGCATTTT
CASSLSGQGVQPQHF
>NA|TRBV6-6|TRBJ2-3|NA
TGTGCCAGCAGACCAAACTACCAGCAGAGCACAGATACGCAGTATTTT
CASRPNYQQSTDTQYF
>TRBD1|TRBV5-1|TRBJ1-4|NA
TGCGCCAGCAGCCCCGGACAGGGGGCTGCGACTAATGAAAAACTGTTTTTT
CASSPGQGAATNEKLFF
>NA|TRBV11-2|TRBJ1-1|NA
TGTGCCAGCAGCTACCTCGGGGAAGCTTTCTTT
CASSYLGEAFF